In its sample, the clone carrying this TCR beta chain was seen once. Its specificity is unknown. V was trimmed by 2 bases and J by 6 bases, leaving 17 bases between them. Germline V lookup: CDR1 LNHDA, CDR2 SQIVND (reference sequence). This CDR3 has 16 residues. PCR employed 60 Vbeta and 13 Jbeta primers. Data came from immunoSEQ multiplex PCR; TCRdb stores just in-frame clones and leaves some out. The table lists around 200,000 clones, approximately 88% of them singletons. These data come from a study of cytomegalovirus exposure and HLA in healthy donors. Broader study findings: In a later analysis, HLA-associated TCR beta chains were more clonally expanded than equally common others.

Source material: PBMCs. This chain links TRBV19 with TRBJ1-5; D possibly corresponds to TRBD1 (6 bases). The TCR originated in a woman aged 45 to 65 in good health and CMV-seropositive. This CDR3 reads CASSIQGSVRVQPQHF. CDR3 nucleotide sequence: TGTGCCAGTAGTATACAGGGGAGCGTAAGAGTTCAGCCCCAGCATTTT. Full variable domain (missing parts from reference TRBV19 and TRBJ1-5): DGGITQSPKYLFRKEGQNVTLSCEQNLNHDAMYWYRQDPGQGLRLIYYSQIVNDFQKGDIAEGYSVSREKKESFPLTVTSAQKNPTAFYLCASSIQGSVRVQPQHFGDGTRLSIL.